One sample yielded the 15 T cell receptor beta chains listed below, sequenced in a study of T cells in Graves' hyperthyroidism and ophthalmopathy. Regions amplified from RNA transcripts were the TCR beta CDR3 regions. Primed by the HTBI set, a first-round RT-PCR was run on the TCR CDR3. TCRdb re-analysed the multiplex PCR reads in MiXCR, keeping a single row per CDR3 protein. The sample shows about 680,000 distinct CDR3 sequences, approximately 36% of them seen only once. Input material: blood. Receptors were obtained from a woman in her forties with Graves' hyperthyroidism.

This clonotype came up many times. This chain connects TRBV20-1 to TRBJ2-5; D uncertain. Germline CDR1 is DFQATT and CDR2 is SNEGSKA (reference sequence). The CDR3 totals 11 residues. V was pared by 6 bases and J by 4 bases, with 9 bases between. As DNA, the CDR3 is TGCAGTGCCCACCTGGGAGAGACCCAGTACTTC. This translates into CSAHLGETQYF.

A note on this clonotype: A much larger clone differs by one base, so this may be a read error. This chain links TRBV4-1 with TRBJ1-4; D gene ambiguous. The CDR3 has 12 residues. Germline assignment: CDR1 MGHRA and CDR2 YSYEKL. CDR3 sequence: CANSQGHRELFF. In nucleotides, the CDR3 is TGCGCCAACAGCCAAGGTCATAGAGAACTGTTTTTT.

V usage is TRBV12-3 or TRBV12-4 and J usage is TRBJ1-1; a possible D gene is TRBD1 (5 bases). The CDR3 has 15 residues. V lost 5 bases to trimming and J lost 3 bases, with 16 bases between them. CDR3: CASSPPTGTYTEAFF. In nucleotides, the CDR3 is TGTGCCAGCAGTCCCCCAACAGGAACTTACACTGAAGCTTTCTTT.

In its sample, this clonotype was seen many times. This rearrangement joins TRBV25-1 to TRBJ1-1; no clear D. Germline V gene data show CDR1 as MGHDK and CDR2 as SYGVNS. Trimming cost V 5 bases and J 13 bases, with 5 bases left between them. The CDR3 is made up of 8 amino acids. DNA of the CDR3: TGTGCCAGCAGTAAGGATTTCTTT. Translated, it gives CASSKDFF. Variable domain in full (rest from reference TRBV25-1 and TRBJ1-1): EADIYQTPRYLVIGTGKKITLECSQTMGHDKMYWYQQDPGMELHLIHYSYGVNSTEKGDLSSESTVSRIRTEHFPLTLESARPSHTSQYLCASSKDFFGQGTRLTVV.

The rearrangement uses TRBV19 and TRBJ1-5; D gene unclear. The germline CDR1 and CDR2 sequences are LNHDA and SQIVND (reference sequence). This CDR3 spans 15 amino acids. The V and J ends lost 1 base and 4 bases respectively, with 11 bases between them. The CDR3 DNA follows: TGTGCCAGTAGTATAGTTTGGGAGGCTAATCAGCCCCAGCATTTT. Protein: CASSIVWEANQPQHF.

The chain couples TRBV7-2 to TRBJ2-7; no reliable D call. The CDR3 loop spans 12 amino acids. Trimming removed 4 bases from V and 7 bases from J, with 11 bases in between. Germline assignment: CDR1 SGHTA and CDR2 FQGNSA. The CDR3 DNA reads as TGTGCCAGCAGCTGGGCGGTAAGTGAGCAGTACTTC. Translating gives CASSWAVSEQYF.

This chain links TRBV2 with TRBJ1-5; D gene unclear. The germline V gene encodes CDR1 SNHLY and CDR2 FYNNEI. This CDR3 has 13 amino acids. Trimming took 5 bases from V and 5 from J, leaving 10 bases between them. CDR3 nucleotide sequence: TGTGCCAGCAGTTTACGCAGTTATCAGCCCCAGCATTTT. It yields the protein CASSLRSYQPQHF.

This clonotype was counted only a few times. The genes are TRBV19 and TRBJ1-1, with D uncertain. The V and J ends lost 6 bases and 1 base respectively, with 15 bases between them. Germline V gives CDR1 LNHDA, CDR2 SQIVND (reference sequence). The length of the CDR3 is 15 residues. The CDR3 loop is CASSMVPGRNTEAFF. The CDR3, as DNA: TGTGCCAGTAGCATGGTCCCAGGACGGAACACTGAAGCTTTCTTT.

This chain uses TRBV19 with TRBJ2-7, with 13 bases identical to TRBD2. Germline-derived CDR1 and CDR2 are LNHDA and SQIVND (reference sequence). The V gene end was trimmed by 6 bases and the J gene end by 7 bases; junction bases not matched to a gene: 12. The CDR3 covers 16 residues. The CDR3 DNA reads TGTGCCAGTAGAAGGGGAACTAGCGGGAGGGACAATGAGCAGTACTTC. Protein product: CASRRGTSGRDNEQYF.

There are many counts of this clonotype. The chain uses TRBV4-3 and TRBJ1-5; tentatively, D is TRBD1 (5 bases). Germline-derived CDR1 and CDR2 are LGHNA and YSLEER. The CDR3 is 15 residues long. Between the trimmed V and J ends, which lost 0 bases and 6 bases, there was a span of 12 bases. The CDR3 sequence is CASSQDGGQGQPQHF. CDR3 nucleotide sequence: TGCGCCAGCAGCCAAGACGGAGGGCAGGGTCAGCCCCAGCATTTT.

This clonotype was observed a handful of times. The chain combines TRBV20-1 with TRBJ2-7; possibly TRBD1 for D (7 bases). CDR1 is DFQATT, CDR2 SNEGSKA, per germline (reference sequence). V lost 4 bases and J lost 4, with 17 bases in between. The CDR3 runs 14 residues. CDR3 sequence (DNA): TGCAGTGCTATTTTCGGCCCAGGGGGGTACGAGCAGTACTTC. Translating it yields CSAIFGPGGYEQYF.

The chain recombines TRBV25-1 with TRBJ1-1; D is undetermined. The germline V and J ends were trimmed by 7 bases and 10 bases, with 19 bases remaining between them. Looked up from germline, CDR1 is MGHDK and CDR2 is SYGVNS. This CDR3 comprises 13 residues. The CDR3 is CASTPNFRQGAFF. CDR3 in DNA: TGTGCCAGCACCCCAAACTTCCGACAAGGAGCTTTCTTT.

This CDR3 reads CASSGGGRRGEKLFF. CDR3 DNA: TGTGCCAGCAGTGGTGGAGGGCGCCGGGGAGAAAAACTGTTTTTT. The rearrangement joins TRBV6-1 to TRBJ1-4; D call uncertain. Trimming removed 4 bases at V and 8 bases at J, with 17 bases between. This CDR3 contains 15 residues. Germline values: CDR1 MNHNS, CDR2 SASEGT.

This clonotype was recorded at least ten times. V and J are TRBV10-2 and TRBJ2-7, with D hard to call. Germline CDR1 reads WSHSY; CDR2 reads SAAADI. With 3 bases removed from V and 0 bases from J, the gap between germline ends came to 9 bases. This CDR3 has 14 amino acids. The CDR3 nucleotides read TGCGCCAGCAGTGATCCCGGCCTCTCCTACGAGCAGTACTTC. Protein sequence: CASSDPGLSYEQYF.

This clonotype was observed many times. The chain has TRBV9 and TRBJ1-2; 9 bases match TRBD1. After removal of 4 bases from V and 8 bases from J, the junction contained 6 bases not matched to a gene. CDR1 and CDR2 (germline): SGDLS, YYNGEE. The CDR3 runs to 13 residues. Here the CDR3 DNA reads TGTGCCAGCAGCCTACAGGGGGCGATCGGCTACACCTTC. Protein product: CASSLQGAIGYTF. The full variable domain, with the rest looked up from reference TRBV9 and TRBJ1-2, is DSGVTQTPKHLITATGQRVTLRCSPRSGDLSVYWYQQSLDQGLQFLIQYYNGEERAKGNILERFSAQQFPDLHSELNLSSLELGDSALYFCASSLQGAIGYTFGSGTRLTVV.